The TCR beta chain described here comes from a study of human T cells and chemical hapten exposure. Whole-study context: Largely, small differences in pooled library volume made per-sample TCR yields vary. Study-wide points: Unchanged with DPC sensitization were TCRs above 1 in 1000 frequency.

Unique molecular identifiers were attached to individual cDNA molecules within the library. In the original analysis: Counting gave a median of around 96,000 TCRs per sample, with values ranging from about 20,000 to 750,000. TCRdb re-called the reads through MiXCR, storing one row per CDR3 protein. These V and J calls derive from TCRdb rather than the authors' analysis. The repertoire holds around 120,000 distinct CDR3 sequences, around 9% seen once, with about 1.4% in the top ten. Details on this clonotype: Its antigen is undetermined.

The CDR3 is 15 residues long. The ends were cut back, 2 bases at V and 4 bases at J, with 15 bases in the middle. CDR1 is MNHEY, CDR2 SVGEGT, per germline. Sequencing started from total RNA isolated from unfractionated whole blood. The sample consisted of whole blood. This sequence joins TRBV6-2 or TRBV6-3 and TRBJ2-7, with D perhaps matching TRBD1 (6 bases). The clonotype was recovered from a human donor in good health. Some clones in this sample may be carry-over from other donors' samples. CDR3: CASSYPGYRVYEQYF. DNA of the CDR3: TGTGCCAGCAGTTACCCCGGGTACAGGGTTTACGAGCAGTACTTC.